A selection of T cell receptor beta chains follows, all from one sample in a study of CD8 T cells in Susac syndrome. One entry per CDR3 protein results from TCRdb running MiXCR on the immunoSEQ multiplex PCR reads. The sample yields roughly 100,000 distinct CDR3 sequences, around 94% seen once. Sequencing was performed on CD4+ T cells from PBMCs. These receptors came from a human donor with Susac syndrome. Each CDR3 is given without its conserved first and last residue.

j_call | v_call | cdr3_aa
TRBJ2-1 | TRBV7-6 | ASSLAARGAGNEQF
TRBJ2-3 | TRBV18 | ASSPSGDLTDTQY
TRBJ2-7 | TRBV12-3/TRBV12-4 | ASSGTGRGRPEQY
TRBJ1-2 | TRBV7-2 | ASSLNLQGVDT
TRBJ1-5 | TRBV30 | AWSIGGDQPQH
TRBJ1-2 | TRBV25-1 | ASSGASSRGYT
TRBJ1-5 | TRBV6-6 | ASSYSTAGLQPQH
TRBJ2-3 | TRBV27 | ASSPHTDTQY
TRBJ2-1 | TRBV5-1 | ASSGQTSLDEQF
TRBJ2-2 | TRBV29-1 | SVSWTSGELF
TRBJ1-5 | TRBV23-1 | ASSLKRSGLNQPQH
TRBJ2-1 | TRBV25-1 | ASNRDSGRNEQF
TRBJ2-7 | TRBV27 | ASRLEGTASYEQY
TRBJ1-2 | TRBV30 | AWTTYLGEGYT
TRBJ2-3 | TRBV30 | AWRFSSTDTQY
TRBJ2-1 | TRBV2 | ASSTRGRNNEQF
TRBJ2-3 | TRBV12-3/TRBV12-4 | ASSNRDRGKDTQY
TRBJ2-5 | TRBV10-3 | AISAGGEQETQY
TRBJ2-1 | TRBV4-1 | ASSQAPTGLHEQF
TRBJ1-2 | TRBV12-3/TRBV12-4 | ATTPGKGDYGYT
TRBJ1-1 | TRBV15 | ATSFRGATEAF
TRBJ1-4 | TRBV29-1 | SVCPGTRSFSTNEKLF
TRBJ2-7 | TRBV2 | ASSEALRGYEQY
TRBJ2-7 | TRBV13 | ASSIRVLAGDGEQY
TRBJ2-7 | TRBV3-1 | ASSPLGQRYYEQY
TRBJ2-5 | TRBV12-3/TRBV12-4 | ASSPGTGGGTQY
TRBJ1-6 | TRBV20-1 | SALGGYNSPLH
TRBJ1-2 | TRBV30 | AWKDRGNLGYT
TRBJ2-5 | TRBV6-5 | ASTGPRGETQY
TRBJ2-4 | TRBV19 | ASSIPGGRDIQY
TRBJ2-3 | TRBV9 | ASSSGLITDTQY
TRBJ2-1 | TRBV7-8 | ASSPSGGAHNEQF
TRBJ1-2 | TRBV28 | ASSPHTVNYGYT
TRBJ1-3 | TRBV30 | AWRTGNSGNTIY
TRBJ2-7 | TRBV11-2 | ASSFGDSYEQY
TRBJ2-5 | TRBV20-1 | SAQGGAQETQY
TRBJ2-1 | TRBV11-1 | ASSLGNGRGVVYEQF
TRBJ1-4 | TRBV27 | ASSTSGAERGKLF
TRBJ2-2 | TRBV6-1 | ASSTQLETGELF
TRBJ1-5 | TRBV24-1 | ATSDRTGPAHQPQH
TRBJ1-2 | TRBV28 | ASALGGNYGYT
TRBJ2-7 | TRBV20-1 | SVPQGAYEQY
TRBJ2-7 | TRBV6-5 | ASSYSSRSGGAHEQY
TRBJ1-1 | TRBV10-3 | AIGQGRDTEAF
TRBJ1-2 | TRBV30 | AWSLQGDGYT
TRBJ1-5 | TRBV20-1 | SAREYGYSNQPQH
TRBJ2-5 | TRBV12-3/TRBV12-4 | ASGSMAGAQETQY